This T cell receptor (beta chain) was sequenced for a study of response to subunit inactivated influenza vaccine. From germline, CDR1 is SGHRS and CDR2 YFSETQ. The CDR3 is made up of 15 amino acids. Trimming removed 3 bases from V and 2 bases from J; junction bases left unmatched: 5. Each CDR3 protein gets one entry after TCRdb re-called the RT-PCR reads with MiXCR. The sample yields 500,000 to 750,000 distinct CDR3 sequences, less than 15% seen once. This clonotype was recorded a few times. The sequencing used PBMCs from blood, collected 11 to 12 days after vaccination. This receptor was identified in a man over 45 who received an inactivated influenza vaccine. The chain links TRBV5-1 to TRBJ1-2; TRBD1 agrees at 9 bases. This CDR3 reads CASSWGTGRNYGYTF. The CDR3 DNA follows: TGCGCCAGCAGCTGGGGGACAGGGCGCAACTATGGCTACACCTTC.